Described below is a single T cell receptor beta chain sequence and its context. CDR1 is KGHSH, CDR2 LQKENI, per germline. CDR3 length equals 18 residues. V lost 3 bases and J 9 bases, leaving 27 bases between the germline ends. Measured with immunoSEQ multiplex PCR; TCRdb has only the in-frame clones, and not every one. The sample shows roughly 170,000 clones, around 82% of them seen only once. The data originate from a study of cytomegalovirus exposure and HLA in healthy donors. V and J are TRBV18 and TRBJ2-1; D may be TRBD1 (6 bases). This sequence originates from a woman aged 18-29 years in good health and CMV-seropositive. The sequenced sample consisted of PBMCs. In nucleotides, the CDR3 is TGTGCCAGCTCACCCCGCGGCCCGACAGGAGCCAATGTGGGTGAGCAGTTCTTC. Protein sequence: CASSPRGPTGANVGEQFF.